This T cell receptor (beta chain) was captured by sequencing in a study of shared clonotypes between healthy human individuals. Study overall: The people who gave samples were a couple of women and a few men aged 18 to 49.

Study-wide results and limits: Lower generation probabilities were found for non-shared clonotypes than for those shared by all four donors.

The healthy adult donors were HIV-negative and reported no recent acute infections or vaccinations. All donors were Caucasian adults living in Nashville, Tennessee. For this clone: Its antigen is currently unknown.

The protocol was immunoSEQ multiplex PCR, while the TCRdb copy is restricted to in-frame clones and leaves out a portion. In the table there are under 1,100,000 clones, about 75% of which are singletons. There are 16 residues in the CDR3. V gave up 2 bases and J gave up 2 bases; unmatched junction bases: 6. Germline V gene lookup returns CDR1 WNHNN and CDR2 SYGVQD (reference sequence). The specimen sequenced was memory CD4+ T cells sorted from blood. As to subset: CD45RA-negative fraction. The clonotype comes from a man aged 18 to 30 in good health. The chain carries TRBV10-1 and TRBJ2-3, with 8 bases matching TRBD2. The CDR3 bases are TGCGCCAGCAGTGAGGAGCCTAGCGGGTCCACAGATACGCAGTATTTT. Its translation: CASSEEPSGSTDTQYF.